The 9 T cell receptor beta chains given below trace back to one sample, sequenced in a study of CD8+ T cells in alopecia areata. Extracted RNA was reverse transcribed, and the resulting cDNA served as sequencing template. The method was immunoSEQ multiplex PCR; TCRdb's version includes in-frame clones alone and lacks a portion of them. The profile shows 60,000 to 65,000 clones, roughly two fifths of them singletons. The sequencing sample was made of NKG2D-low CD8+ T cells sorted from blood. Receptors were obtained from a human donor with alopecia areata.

As DNA, the CDR3 is TGTGCCAGCAGTAAAAACAGGGTAGAAGAAAAACTGTTTTTT. It translates to CASSKNRVEEKLFF. V is TRBV27 and J is TRBJ1-4; D perhaps matches TRBD1 (6 bases). This CDR3 contains 14 residues. V lost 5 bases to trimming and J lost 8 bases, with 15 bases between them. CDR1 MNHEY and CDR2 SMNVEV come from the germline V gene (reference sequence). Looking up the rest from reference TRBV27 and TRBJ1-4 gives the full variable domain: EAQVTQNPRYLITVTGKKLTVTCSQNMNHEYMSWYRQDPGLGLRQIYYSMNVEVTDKGDVPEGYKVSRKEKRNFPLILESPSPNQTSLYFCASSKNRVEEKLFFGSGTQLSVL.

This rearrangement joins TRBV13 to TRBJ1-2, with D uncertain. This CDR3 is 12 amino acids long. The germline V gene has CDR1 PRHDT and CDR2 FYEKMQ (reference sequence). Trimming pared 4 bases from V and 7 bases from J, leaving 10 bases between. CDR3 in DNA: TGTGCCAGCAGCTCCGACCCGGGTGGCTACACCTTC. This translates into CASSSDPGGYTF.

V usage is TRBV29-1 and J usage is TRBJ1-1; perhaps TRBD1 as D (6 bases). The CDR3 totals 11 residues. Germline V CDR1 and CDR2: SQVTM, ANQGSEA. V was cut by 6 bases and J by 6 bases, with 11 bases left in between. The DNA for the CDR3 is TGCAGCGTCTCAGACAGGCCTGAAGCTTTCTTT. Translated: CSVSDRPEAFF.

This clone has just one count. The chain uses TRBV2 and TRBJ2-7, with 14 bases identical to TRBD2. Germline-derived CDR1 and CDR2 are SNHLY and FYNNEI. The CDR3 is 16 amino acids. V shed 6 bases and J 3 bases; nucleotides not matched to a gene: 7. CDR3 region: CASRAGTSGRVYEQYF. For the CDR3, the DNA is TGTGCCAGCAGAGCCGGGACTAGCGGGAGAGTCTACGAGCAGTACTTC.

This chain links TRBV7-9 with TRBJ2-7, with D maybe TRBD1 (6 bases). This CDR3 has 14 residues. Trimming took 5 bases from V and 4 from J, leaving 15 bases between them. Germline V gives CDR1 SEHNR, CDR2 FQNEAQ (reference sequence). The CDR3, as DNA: TGTGCCAGCAGCACGGCCGGGACACCTTACGAGCAGTACTTC. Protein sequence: CASSTAGTPYEQYF.

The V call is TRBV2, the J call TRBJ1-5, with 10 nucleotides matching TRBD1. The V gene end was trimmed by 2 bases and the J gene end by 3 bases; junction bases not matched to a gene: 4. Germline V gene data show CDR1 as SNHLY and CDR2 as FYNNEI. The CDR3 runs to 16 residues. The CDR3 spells CASSETGQGVNQPQHF. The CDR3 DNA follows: TGTGCCAGCAGTGAAACAGGACAGGGGGTCAATCAGCCCCAGCATTTT.

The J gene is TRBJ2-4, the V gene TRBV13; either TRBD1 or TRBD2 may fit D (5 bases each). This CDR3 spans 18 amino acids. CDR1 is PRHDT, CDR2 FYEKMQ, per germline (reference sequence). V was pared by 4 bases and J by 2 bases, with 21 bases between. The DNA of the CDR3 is TGTGCCAGCAGCTCATCCGGGGCGGGCGACGGATCCAAAAACATTCAGTACTTC. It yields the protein CASSSSGAGDGSKNIQYF.

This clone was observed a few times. This CDR3 is CASSLHRKETQYF. For the CDR3, the DNA is TGCGCCAGCAGCTTGCACAGAAAAGAGACCCAGTACTTC. The chain combines TRBV5-1 with TRBJ2-5; D is undetermined. The CDR3 extends over 13 amino acids. Germline V gives CDR1 SGHRS, CDR2 YFSETQ. Between the trimmed V and J ends, which lost 1 base and 3 bases, there was a span of 7 bases.

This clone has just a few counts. In DNA, the CDR3 is TGTGCCAGCAGCCCGAGACTAGCGGGAGTGATAGATACGCAGTATTTT. This gives the protein CASSPRLAGVIDTQYF. The J gene is TRBJ2-3, the V gene TRBV7-8, with 12 bases aligning to TRBD2. Trimming cost V 5 bases and J 5 bases; bases outside gene matches: 8. Germline CDR1 reads SGHVS; CDR2 reads FQNEAQ. The CDR3 is 16 amino acids. The full variable domain, rest sourced from reference TRBV7-8 and TRBJ2-3, is GAGVSQSPRYKVAKRGQDVALRCDPISGHVSLFWYQQALGQGPEFLTYFQNEAQLDKSGLPSDRFFAERPEGSVSTLKIQRTQQEDSAVYLCASSPRLAGVIDTQYFGPGTRLTVL.